This T cell receptor beta chain was sequenced in a study of response to subunit inactivated influenza vaccine. Broader study findings: Seasonal influenza vaccination, on each occasion, was suggested by the authors to recruit few new T cells.

TCRdb reanalysed the RT-PCR reads using MiXCR and keeps one entry per CDR3 protein. In the table there are about 500,000 distinct CDR3 sequences, 16% of which are singletons. This clonotype occurred many times. Its cognate antigen is unknown. CDR1 SQVTM and CDR2 ANQGSEA come from the germline V gene. The CDR3 is made up of 12 amino acids. Trimming removed 7 bases from V and 4 bases from J, with 10 bases in between. This chain links TRBV29-1 with TRBJ2-2; D ambiguous. Sequencing was performed on CD4+ T cells sorted from PBMCs, taken approximately 25 months after vaccination. The TCR sequence derives from a man aged 50 to 69 who received an inactivated influenza vaccine. The CDR3 region is CSAGPPTGELFF. CDR3 coding DNA: TGCAGCGCTGGACCACCCACCGGGGAGCTGTTTTTT.